A selection of T cell receptor beta chains follows, all from one sample in a study of CXCR3-negative and CXCR3-positive naive CD8 T cells. TCRdb re-called the 5' RACE reads and shows each CDR3 protein once, DNA omitted. The data show about 130,000 distinct CDR3 sequences, and the top ten clones hold about 0.62%. The source material was naive CXCR3+ CD8+ T cells from blood. Receptor source: a human donor in good health. Some clones in this sample may be carry-over from other donors' samples. The CDR3 runs from the conserved cysteine through the conserved F or W. The order of the fields is CDR3 protein, J gene, V gene.

cdr3_aa: CASSPTGGTEQFF
j_call: TRBJ2-1
v_call: TRBV12-3/TRBV12-4

cdr3_aa: CASSFGSSSPRQGTQYF
j_call: TRBJ2-3
v_call: TRBV12-3/TRBV12-4

cdr3_aa: CASSRGLTGNEQFF
j_call: TRBJ2-1
v_call: TRBV4-1

cdr3_aa: CSVTGLAGGYEQYF
j_call: TRBJ2-7
v_call: TRBV29-1

cdr3_aa: CASKAGQGSYEQYF
j_call: TRBJ2-7
v_call: TRBV19

cdr3_aa: CSTDHGNEQFF
j_call: TRBJ2-1
v_call: TRBV29-1

cdr3_aa: CASSRGTRDWGTEAFF
j_call: TRBJ1-1
v_call: TRBV5-6

cdr3_aa: CASSLPFSDTQYF
j_call: TRBJ2-3
v_call: TRBV11-2

cdr3_aa: CASSLVWPAESDEQYF
j_call: TRBJ2-7
v_call: TRBV7-9

cdr3_aa: CASSKRGNEQFF
j_call: TRBJ2-1
v_call: TRBV21-1

cdr3_aa: CASSLAGPPINEQFF
j_call: TRBJ2-1
v_call: TRBV5-1

cdr3_aa: CARYSGISKSYGYTF
j_call: TRBJ1-2
v_call: TRBV27

cdr3_aa: CASSSIDYPGLAGGEDNEQFF
j_call: TRBJ2-1
v_call: TRBV7-6

cdr3_aa: CASSPRDRGSDEQYF
j_call: TRBJ2-7
v_call: TRBV13

cdr3_aa: CASSVDYTSYEQYF
j_call: TRBJ2-7
v_call: TRBV9

cdr3_aa: CASSLKGAYEQYF
j_call: TRBJ2-7
v_call: TRBV27

cdr3_aa: CASGLTIQGGNQSQHF
j_call: TRBJ1-5
v_call: TRBV12-5

cdr3_aa: CASRPDSSYEQYF
j_call: TRBJ2-7
v_call: TRBV5-1

cdr3_aa: CSVEGSNYEQYF
j_call: TRBJ2-7
v_call: TRBV29-1

cdr3_aa: CSVEDLPGQARVHEQFF
j_call: TRBJ2-1
v_call: TRBV29-1

cdr3_aa: CASRSLQGAEAFF
j_call: TRBJ1-1
v_call: TRBV27

cdr3_aa: CASSQRLAGARETQYF
j_call: TRBJ2-5
v_call: TRBV4-3

cdr3_aa: CASSLTAQETQYF
j_call: TRBJ2-5
v_call: TRBV4-3

cdr3_aa: CATSDFSADEQFF
j_call: TRBJ2-1
v_call: TRBV24-1

cdr3_aa: CASTYRTAPERGQYF
j_call: TRBJ2-7
v_call: TRBV6-6

cdr3_aa: CASSQDHWTAQETQYF
j_call: TRBJ2-5
v_call: TRBV14

cdr3_aa: CASSFGQLQGNTEAFF
j_call: TRBJ1-1
v_call: TRBV6-6

cdr3_aa: CSVDGLAGDTQYF
j_call: TRBJ2-3
v_call: TRBV29-1

cdr3_aa: CASSHFPGQEQFF
j_call: TRBJ2-1
v_call: TRBV4-3

cdr3_aa: CASSITGTSARNEQFF
j_call: TRBJ2-1
v_call: TRBV6-4

cdr3_aa: CASSQEGDIYNSPLHF
j_call: TRBJ1-6
v_call: TRBV4-3

cdr3_aa: CASSFPREDSTDTQYF
j_call: TRBJ2-3
v_call: TRBV28

cdr3_aa: CASSDREAQNIQYF
j_call: TRBJ2-4
v_call: TRBV10-1

cdr3_aa: CSVAGTAVELTYNEQFF
j_call: TRBJ2-1
v_call: TRBV29-1

cdr3_aa: CSVDEGFTAGGALWEQYF
j_call: TRBJ2-7
v_call: TRBV29-1

cdr3_aa: CASSASTSGGLQETQYF
j_call: TRBJ2-5
v_call: TRBV7-6

cdr3_aa: CAWGAYTGELFF
j_call: TRBJ2-2
v_call: TRBV30

cdr3_aa: CSASTGVVTEAFF
j_call: TRBJ1-1
v_call: TRBV29-1

cdr3_aa: CASSPHGMSYEQYF
j_call: TRBJ2-7
v_call: TRBV11-2

cdr3_aa: CATSGGTDTQYF
j_call: TRBJ2-3
v_call: TRBV24-1

cdr3_aa: CASSGLTLDTGELFF
j_call: TRBJ2-2
v_call: TRBV6-2/TRBV6-3

cdr3_aa: CATSSSRDSSYEQYF
j_call: TRBJ2-7
v_call: TRBV15

cdr3_aa: CSGLAAKYTDTQYF
j_call: TRBJ2-3
v_call: TRBV29-1

cdr3_aa: CASSFTSTNTEAFF
j_call: TRBJ1-1
v_call: TRBV12-3/TRBV12-4

cdr3_aa: CASGLGAGRTEVFF
j_call: TRBJ1-1
v_call: TRBV12-5

cdr3_aa: CASSQDQRGYEQYF
j_call: TRBJ2-7
v_call: TRBV4-3

cdr3_aa: CASSLSPGYEQYF
j_call: TRBJ2-7
v_call: TRBV7-6

cdr3_aa: CSVEGIGEAFF
j_call: TRBJ1-1
v_call: TRBV29-1

cdr3_aa: CASSPAGSGILETQYF
j_call: TRBJ2-5
v_call: TRBV9

cdr3_aa: CASSEFRTSGANEQFF
j_call: TRBJ2-1
v_call: TRBV10-1

cdr3_aa: CASSYDRDNEQFF
j_call: TRBJ2-1
v_call: TRBV6-2/TRBV6-3

cdr3_aa: CASSQDSGLHSYEQYF
j_call: TRBJ2-7
v_call: TRBV14

cdr3_aa: CASSPGLEQFF
j_call: TRBJ2-1
v_call: TRBV18

cdr3_aa: CASSQDSGMDEQYF
j_call: TRBJ2-7
v_call: TRBV4-1

cdr3_aa: CASSKRQGIGEKLFF
j_call: TRBJ1-4
v_call: TRBV13

cdr3_aa: CASSLGQGLFF
j_call: TRBJ2-2
v_call: TRBV5-1

cdr3_aa: CSVDSSGARTDTQYF
j_call: TRBJ2-3
v_call: TRBV29-1

cdr3_aa: CASSYSGEYLRSPLHF
j_call: TRBJ1-6
v_call: TRBV6-2/TRBV6-3